This TCR beta chain was sequenced for a study of regulatory T cells in long-lasting Graves disease. Findings and limits, study-wide: New patients shared some 890 public clonotypes, fewer than the 2,500 to 3,500 shared by persistent patients.

HTBI primers from iRepertoire and Arm-PCR of CDR3 regions yielded the TCR beta libraries. One entry per CDR3 protein results from TCRdb running MiXCR on the multiplex PCR reads. The sample contains around 450,000 distinct CDR3 sequences, around 15% of which appear only once. The time point denotes: newly diagnosed GD, antithyroid drugs for less than 3 months. Making the TCR library involved RNA that had been extracted from PBMCs. This clonotype was seen many times. Its specificity is unknown. These sequences were also reported in another study, on T cells in Graves' hyperthyroidism and ophthalmopathy.

This receptor was taken from a man aged 35 to 55 with Graves disease. Sequences were derived from peripheral blood mononuclear cells (PBMCs), sampled at new diagnosis, from a patient treated with antithyroid drugs.

The CDR3 is CASSLSEGTEQYF. The DNA for the CDR3 is TGTGCCAGCAGCTTAAGTGAGGGTACCGAGCAGTACTTC. The chain links TRBV7-3 to TRBJ2-7; a possible D gene is TRBD2 (5 bases). The CDR3 length is 13 residues. Germline V gives CDR1 SGHTA, CDR2 FQGTGA. The V gene lost 1 base and the J gene lost 6 bases, with 10 bases spanning the gap.